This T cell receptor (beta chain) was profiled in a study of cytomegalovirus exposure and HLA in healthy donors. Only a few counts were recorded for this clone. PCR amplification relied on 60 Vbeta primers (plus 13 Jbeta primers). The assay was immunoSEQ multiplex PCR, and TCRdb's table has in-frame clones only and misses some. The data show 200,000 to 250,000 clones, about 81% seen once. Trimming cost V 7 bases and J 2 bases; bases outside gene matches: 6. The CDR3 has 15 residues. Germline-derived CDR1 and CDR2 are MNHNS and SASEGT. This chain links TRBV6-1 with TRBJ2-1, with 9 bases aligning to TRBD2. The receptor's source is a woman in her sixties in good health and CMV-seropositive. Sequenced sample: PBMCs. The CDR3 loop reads CASTRAGGPYNEQFF. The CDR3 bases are TGTGCCAGCACCCGAGCGGGAGGACCCTACAATGAGCAGTTCTTC.